The 26 T cell receptor beta chains listed next were all sequenced from one sample in a study of shared clonotypes between healthy human individuals. The assay was immunoSEQ multiplex PCR, and TCRdb's table has in-frame clones only and misses some. The data hold millions of clones, with approximately 93% observed a single time. Sequencing was performed on naive CD4+ T cells from PBMCs. Indicated subset: CD45RA+ positively selected. These receptors were collected from a young man in good health. Some clones in this sample may be carry-over from other donors' samples.

The chain uses TRBV7-2 and TRBJ2-7, with 8 bases aligning to TRBD2. With 5 bases clipped from V and 1 base from J, the junction kept 13 bases outside the gene matches. The germline V gene encodes CDR1 SGHTA and CDR2 FQGNSA. CDR3 size: 17 residues. CDR3: CASSPLLSGRGSYEQYF. The CDR3 bases are TGTGCCAGCAGCCCCCTTTTAAGCGGGAGAGGGTCCTACGAGCAGTACTTC.

This clone was counted a single time. The J gene is TRBJ1-1, the V gene TRBV12-5; D is unclear. Germline CDR1 is LGHNT and CDR2 is FRNRAP. Deletions cut 7 bases from V and 7 bases from J, with 4 bases between. CDR3 length: 9 residues. CDR3 sequence: CASAHEAFF. The CDR3 region has the DNA TGTGCTAGTGCCCATGAAGCTTTCTTT.

This rearrangement joins TRBV28 to TRBJ1-3, with 9 positions matching TRBD1. The CDR3 runs to 14 residues. Per germline, CDR1 MDHEN and CDR2 SYDVKM. Trimming cost V 5 bases and J 4 bases; bases outside gene matches: 3. This CDR3 reads CASSGTGSGNTIYF. The CDR3 DNA follows: TGTGCCAGCAGTGGGACAGGGTCCGGAAACACCATATATTTT.

CDR3 nucleotide sequence: TGTGCCAGCAGCTTAGTGGCGGACACTGAAGCTTTCTTT. Translation gives CASSLVADTEAFF. The V gene is TRBV11-2, the J gene TRBJ1-1; D is unresolved. Trimming took 1 base from V and 3 from J, leaving 6 bases between them. Germline V gene lookup returns CDR1 SGHAT and CDR2 FQNNGV. The CDR3 runs 13 residues.

This clone was seen more than once but under ten times. A read error may account for a junction end that differs from germline. V gene TRBV2 combines with J gene TRBJ1-2, with D perhaps TRBD1 (6 bases). In germline, CDR1 is SNHLY, CDR2 FYNNEI. This CDR3 is built from 12 residues. DNA for the CDR3: TGTGCCAGCAGCGAATTGGTCCCACAGGGAGGATTC. This codes for CASSELVPQGGF.

The chain couples TRBV21-1 to TRBJ2-5; the table assigns TRBD2, which was not confirmed against the DNA. TRBV21-1 is listed as a pseudogene. This CDR3 region has 15 residues. CDR3 in amino acids: CASRWTLAVEETQYF. The CDR3 coding sequence is TGTGCCAGCAGGTGGACACTAGCGGTCGAAGAGACCCAGTACTTC.

This clone has only one observation. The chain uses TRBV5-1 and TRBJ2-7; 9 positions match TRBD2. Germline V lookup: CDR1 SGHRS, CDR2 YFSETQ. The length of the CDR3 is 15 residues. V lost 4 bases to trimming and J lost 5 bases; unmatched junction nucleotides: 10. The chain's CDR3 is CASSRDLAGPDEQYF. The DNA of the CDR3 is TGCGCCAGCAGCCGAGACCTAGCGGGACCCGACGAGCAGTACTTC.

This clone was recorded once. The chain links TRBV7-2 to TRBJ2-5, with 8 bases matching TRBD2. With 1 base clipped from V and 2 bases from J, the junction kept 6 bases outside the gene matches. The CDR3 loop spans 16 amino acids. Germline CDR1 SGHTA, CDR2 FQGNSA. CDR3 protein: CASSLGRRGAQETQYF. DNA of the CDR3: TGTGCCAGCAGCTTAGGCCGGCGGGGGGCACAAGAGACCCAGTACTTC.

The CDR3 DNA follows: TGCGCCAGCAGCTTGGTACCGAGAAACACTGAAGCTTTCTTT. It yields the protein CASSLVPRNTEAFF. V and J are TRBV5-1 and TRBJ1-1, with unresolved D. This CDR3 has 14 amino acids. The germline V gene encodes CDR1 SGHRS and CDR2 YFSETQ. V was cut by 0 bases and J by 2 bases, with 8 bases left in between.

This chain links TRBV7-2 with TRBJ2-3; D is unresolved. The V end was cut by 7 bases, the J end by 0 bases, with 5 bases between. Germline-derived CDR1 and CDR2 are SGHTA and FQGNSA. The CDR3 length is 12 residues. CDR3 coding DNA: TGTGCCAGCACTGCAAGCACAGATACGCAGTATTTT. Protein sequence: CASTASTDTQYF.

The gene calls are TRBV19 and TRBJ2-5; D possibly uses TRBD1 or TRBD2 (5 bases each). The CDR3 length is 12 residues. With 10 bases removed from V and 5 bases from J, the gap between germline ends came to 14 bases. Germline loops: CDR1 LNHDA, CDR2 SQIVND (reference sequence). This CDR3 reads CATLGWGETQYF. CDR3 nucleotides: TGTGCCACCCTTGGGTGGGGGGAGACCCAGTACTTC.

The V gene is TRBV7-3, the J gene TRBJ2-1; no clear D gene. CDR1 is SGHTA, CDR2 FQGTGA, per germline. This CDR3 has 13 residues. Trimming stripped 0 bases from V and 9 bases from J, with 9 bases between. The CDR3 DNA reads TGTGCCAGCAGCTTAACGTCACGCGGTGAGCAGTTCTTC. It codes for CASSLTSRGEQFF.

This clone has a handful of counts. The chain has TRBV4-3 and TRBJ1-5, with D hard to call. Germline CDR1 and CDR2: LGHNA and YSLEER. This CDR3 is 15 amino acids long. V was shortened by 3 bases and J by 2 bases, with 11 bases between the two germline ends. CDR3 sequence reads: CASSQNHGGNQPQHF. DNA of the CDR3: TGCGCCAGCAGCCAGAATCACGGCGGCAATCAGCCCCAGCATTTT.

This clone was detected only once. The chain recombines TRBV29-1 with TRBJ1-4; D is ambiguous. CDR3 length: 12 residues. Germline lookup yields CDR1 SQVTM and CDR2 ANQGSEA. Deletions cut 7 bases from V and 8 bases from J, with 14 bases between. The CDR3 reads CSGLARGEKLFF. CDR3 in DNA: TGCAGCGGGCTCGCCCGAGGGGAAAAACTGTTTTTT.

This sequence joins TRBV2 and TRBJ2-3; 13 nucleotides agree with TRBD2. CDR3 length equals 20 residues. J gave up 4 bases and V 6 bases, and 19 bases lay outside the gene matches. Germline CDR1 reads SNHLY; CDR2 reads FYNNEI. This CDR3 reads CASSPTRTSGSLSGADTQYF. The CDR3 region has the DNA TGTGCCAGCAGCCCTACCCGGACTAGCGGGAGTTTGTCAGGCGCAGATACGCAGTATTTT.

The chain combines TRBV29-1 with TRBJ1-1, with D perhaps matching TRBD1 (5 bases). CDR1 and CDR2 from the germline V gene are SQVTM and ANQGSEA. The CDR3 spans 13 residues. The CDR3 DNA reads TGCCCCGAGGGGTTATTGGGTTTAACTGAAGCTTTCTTT. Its translation: CPEGLLGLTEAFF.

This chain joins TRBV5-6 and TRBJ1-2; no clear D gene. The germline CDR1 and CDR2 sequences are SGHDT and YYEEEE. The CDR3 sequence is 15 residues long. Trimming removed 4 bases at V and 2 bases at J, with 15 bases between. CDR3 sequence reads: CASSTLDGRNYGYTF. In DNA, the CDR3 is TGTGCCAGCAGCACACTGGATGGGCGCAACTATGGCTACACCTTC.

V and J are TRBV5-4 and TRBJ2-7, with 8 bases matching TRBD2. The CDR3 consists of 15 residues. The ends lost 4 bases at V and 5 bases at J; junction bases unmatched: 11. Germline loops: CDR1 SGHNT, CDR2 YYREEE (reference sequence). CDR3 DNA sequence: TGTGCCAGCAGCGACAAGACTAGCGCAGGTAACGAGCAGTACTTC. As protein: CASSDKTSAGNEQYF.

J is TRBJ2-7 and V is TRBV19, with TRBD2 identical over 10 bases. Germline lookup yields CDR1 LNHDA and CDR2 SQIVND (reference sequence). This CDR3 has 19 amino acids. V lost 5 bases and J lost 1; bases outside the gene matches: 17. In nucleotides, the CDR3 is TGTGCCAGTAGTTTCTACAGGGGAGCTAGCGGGAGCCAGTCCTACGAGCAGTACTTC. Translated: CASSFYRGASGSQSYEQYF.

Here the CDR3 reads CASSPFGADGETEAFF. In DNA, the CDR3 is TGTGCCAGCAGCCCTTTCGGAGCGGACGGTGAGACTGAAGCTTTCTTT. The chain links TRBV14 to TRBJ1-1; D unresolved. The CDR3 runs 16 residues. Trimming shortened V by 4 bases and J by 5 bases, and 20 bases separated the two germline ends. Germline CDR1 SGHDN, CDR2 FVKESK.

This clone appeared once. The chain carries TRBV28 and TRBJ2-3; 8 nucleotides match TRBD1. Germline CDR1 and CDR2: MDHEN and SYDVKM. The trim removed 4 bases at V and 2 bases at J, leaving 5 bases unmatched. The CDR3 covers 15 residues. In nucleotides, the CDR3 is TGTGCCAGCAGTTCCAGGACAGGGAACACAGATACGCAGTATTTT. Residues: CASSSRTGNTDTQYF.

The V gene is TRBV30, the J gene TRBJ2-1, with D perhaps TRBD1 or TRBD2 (5 bases each). Germline values: CDR1 GTSNPN, CDR2 SVGIG (reference sequence). This CDR3 has 11 amino acids. V lost 3 bases and J lost 13, with 13 bases in between. The CDR3 DNA reads as TGTGCCTGGAGCAACCCGGGACCCCAGTTCTTC. The encoded protein is CAWSNPGPQFF.

With regard to this clone: The sample holds other DNA sequences that translate to the same CDR3. This chain joins TRBV6-5 and TRBJ1-2; the match to TRBD1 covers 7 bases. The V gene's germline CDR1 is MNHEY and CDR2 SVGAGI. V was clipped by 6 bases and J by 8 bases; unmatched bases: 3. This CDR3 has 11 amino acids. The CDR3 loop is CASRTGFGYTF. The CDR3 nucleotides are TGTGCCAGCAGGACAGGGTTCGGCTACACCTTC.

This clone has just one count. This sequence joins TRBV30 and TRBJ1-6; D is unclear. Trimming left V 0 bases short and J 6 bases short, with 9 bases between. The germline V gene encodes CDR1 GTSNPN and CDR2 SVGIG (reference sequence). The CDR3 sequence is 14 residues long. The CDR3 is CAWSVRRFNSPLHF. The CDR3 bases are TGTGCCTGGAGTGTACGACGGTTTAATTCACCCCTCCACTTT. Full variable domain (remainder filled in from reference TRBV30 and TRBJ1-6): SQTIHQWPATLVQPVGSPLSLECTVEGTSNPNLYWYRQAAGRGLQLLFYSVGIGQISSEVPQNLSASRPQDRQFILSSKKLLLSDSGFYLCAWSVRRFNSPLHFGNGTRLTVT.

CDR3 sequence (DNA): TGTGCCAGCAGCCCCGGACCTATAATACCGAGCGGGGAGCTGTTTTTT. It translates to CASSPGPIIPSGELFF. The chain carries TRBV7-2 and TRBJ2-2; D uncertain. Germline V gene sequence: CDR1 SGHTA, CDR2 FQGNSA. V lost 5 bases, J lost 7 bases, and 20 bases lay in between. CDR3 length equals 16 residues.

The table lists this clone with a count of one. The chain employs TRBV5-1 and TRBJ1-4; tentative D call: TRBD1 (6 bases). The CDR3 spans 17 residues. In germline, CDR1 is SGHRS, CDR2 YFSETQ. V was cut by 4 bases and J by 4 bases, with 20 bases left in between. In DNA, the CDR3 is TGCGCCAGCAGCCCCAGAAGGGGGGGGCAGTTTAATGAAAAACTGTTTTTT. This gives the protein CASSPRRGGQFNEKLFF.